This paragraph covers one TCR beta chain sequence. The antigen remains undetermined. The data belong to a study of T cell repertoires in cytomegalovirus infection. MiXCR was run by TCRdb on the reads, yielding one entry per CDR3 protein. This sample carries fewer than 1,000,000 distinct CDR3 sequences, roughly 31% of them seen once, and the ten largest clones take roughly 13%. V lost 5 bases and J 3 bases, leaving 13 bases between the germline ends. This CDR3 is built from 14 residues. Germline V gives CDR1 SGHVT, CDR2 SQSDAQ. The receptor comes from a human donor in good health (CMV status not recorded). Some clones in this sample may be carry-over from other donors' samples. This sample comprised cultured CD8+ T cells from PBMCs, obtained from culture after CMV antigen stimulation. The gene calls are TRBV7-4 and TRBJ2-5; a weak D match, TRBD1 (6 bases). In DNA, the CDR3 is TGTGCCAGCAGCCCAGACGGGGACAAAGAGACCCAGTACTTC. It specifies CASSPDGDKETQYF.